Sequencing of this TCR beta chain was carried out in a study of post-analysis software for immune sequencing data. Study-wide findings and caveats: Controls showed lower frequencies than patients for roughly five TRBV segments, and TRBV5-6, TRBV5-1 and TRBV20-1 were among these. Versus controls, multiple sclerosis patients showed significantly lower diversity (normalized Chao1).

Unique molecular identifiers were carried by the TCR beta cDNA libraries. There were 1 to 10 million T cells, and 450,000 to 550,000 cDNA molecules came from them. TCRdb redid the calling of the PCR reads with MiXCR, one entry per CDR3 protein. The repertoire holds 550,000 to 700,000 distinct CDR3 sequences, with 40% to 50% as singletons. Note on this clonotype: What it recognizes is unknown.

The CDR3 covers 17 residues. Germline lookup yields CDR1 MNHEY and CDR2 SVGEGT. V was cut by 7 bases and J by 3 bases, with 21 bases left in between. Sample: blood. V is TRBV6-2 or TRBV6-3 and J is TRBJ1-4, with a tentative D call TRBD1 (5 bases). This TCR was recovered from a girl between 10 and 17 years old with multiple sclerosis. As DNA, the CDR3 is TGTGCCAGCAAAGGAGTTCGCAAGGGGCGATCTAATGAAAAACTGTTTTTT. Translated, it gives CASKGVRKGRSNEKLFF.